This T cell receptor beta chain was captured by sequencing in a study of control samples from healthy donors and cancer patients. Only in-frame clones appear in the TCRdb table, and some are missing; sequencing was by immunoSEQ multiplex PCR. Here the sample spans roughly 400,000 clones, about nine tenths being singletons. Germline loops: CDR1 SGHDT, CDR2 YYEEEE. CDR3 length equals 16 residues. Trimming removed 0 bases at V and 4 bases at J, with 11 bases between. The chain couples TRBV5-6 to TRBJ2-6; D is perhaps TRBD1 or TRBD2 (5 bases each). Sequencing was carried out using PBMCs. The clonotype comes from a man aged 35 to 55 with head and neck cancer. The CDR3 DNA reads TGTGCCAGCAGCTTGGAGTTGGGGGTCGGGGCCAACGTCCTGACTTTC. Translating gives CASSLELGVGANVLTF.